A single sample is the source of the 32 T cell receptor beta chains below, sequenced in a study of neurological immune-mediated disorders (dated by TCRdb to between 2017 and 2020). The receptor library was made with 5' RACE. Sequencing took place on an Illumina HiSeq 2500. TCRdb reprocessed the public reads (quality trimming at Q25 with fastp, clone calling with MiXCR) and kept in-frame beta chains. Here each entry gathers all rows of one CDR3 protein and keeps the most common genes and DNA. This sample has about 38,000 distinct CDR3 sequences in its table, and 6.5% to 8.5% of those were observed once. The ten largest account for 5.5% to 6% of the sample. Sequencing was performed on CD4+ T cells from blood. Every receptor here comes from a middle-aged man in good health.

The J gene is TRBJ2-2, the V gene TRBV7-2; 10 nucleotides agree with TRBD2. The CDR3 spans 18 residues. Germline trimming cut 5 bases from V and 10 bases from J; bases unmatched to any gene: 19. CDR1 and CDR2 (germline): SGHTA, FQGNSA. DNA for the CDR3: TGTGCCAGCAGCACCTATTCCGGGACTAGCGTCTGGAACGTGGAGCTGTTTTTT. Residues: CASSTYSGTSVWNVELFF.

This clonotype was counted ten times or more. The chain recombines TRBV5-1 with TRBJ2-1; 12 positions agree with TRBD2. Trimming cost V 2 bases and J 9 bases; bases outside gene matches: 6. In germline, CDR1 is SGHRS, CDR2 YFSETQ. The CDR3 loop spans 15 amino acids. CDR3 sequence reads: CASSFLAGGPAEQFF. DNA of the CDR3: TGCGCCAGCAGCTTCCTAGCGGGAGGGCCGGCTGAGCAGTTCTTC. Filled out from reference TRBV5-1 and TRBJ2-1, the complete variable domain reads KAGVTQTPRYLIKTRGQQVTLSCSPISGHRSVSWYQQTPGQGLQFLFEYFSETQRNKGNFPGRFSGRQFSNSRSEMNVSTLELGDSALYLCASSFLAGGPAEQFFGPGTRLTVL.

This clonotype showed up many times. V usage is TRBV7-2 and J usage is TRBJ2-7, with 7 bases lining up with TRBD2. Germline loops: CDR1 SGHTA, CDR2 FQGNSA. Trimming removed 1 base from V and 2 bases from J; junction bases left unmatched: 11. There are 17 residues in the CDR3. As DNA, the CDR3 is TGTGCCAGCAGCTTAGGGTATTGGGGACTAAGTCCCTACGAGCAGTACTTC. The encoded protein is CASSLGYWGLSPYEQYF. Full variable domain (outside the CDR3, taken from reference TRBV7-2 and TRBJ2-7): GAGVSQSPSNKVTEKGKDVELRCDPISGHTALYWYRQSLGQGLEFLIYFQGNSAPDKSGLPSDRFSAERTGGSVSTLTIQRTQQEDSAVYLCASSLGYWGLSPYEQYFGPGTRLTVT.

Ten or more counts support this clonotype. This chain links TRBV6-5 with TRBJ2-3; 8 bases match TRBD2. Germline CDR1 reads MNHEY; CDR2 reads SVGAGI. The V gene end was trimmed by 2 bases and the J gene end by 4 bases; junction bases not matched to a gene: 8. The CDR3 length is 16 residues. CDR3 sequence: CASSYGLAGSADTQYF. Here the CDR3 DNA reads TGTGCCAGCAGTTACGGGCTAGCGGGCTCGGCAGATACGCAGTATTTT.

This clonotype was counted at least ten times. CDR3 coding DNA: TGTGCCAGCAGTAAAAGCGGGAGAGGCACAGATACGCAGTATTTT. It codes for CASSKSGRGTDTQYF. The chain carries TRBV25-1 and TRBJ2-3, with 8 bases aligning to TRBD2. In germline, CDR1 is MGHDK, CDR2 SYGVNS. With V trimmed by 5 bases and J by 1 base, 5 bases remained unmatched. This CDR3 spans 15 amino acids.

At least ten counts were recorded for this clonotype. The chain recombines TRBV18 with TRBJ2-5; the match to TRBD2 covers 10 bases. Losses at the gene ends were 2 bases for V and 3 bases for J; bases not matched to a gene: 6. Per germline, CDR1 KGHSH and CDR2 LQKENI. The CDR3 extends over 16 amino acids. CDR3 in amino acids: CASSPNPSGGKETQYF. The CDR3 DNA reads TGTGCCAGCTCACCAAACCCTAGCGGGGGCAAAGAGACCCAGTACTTC.

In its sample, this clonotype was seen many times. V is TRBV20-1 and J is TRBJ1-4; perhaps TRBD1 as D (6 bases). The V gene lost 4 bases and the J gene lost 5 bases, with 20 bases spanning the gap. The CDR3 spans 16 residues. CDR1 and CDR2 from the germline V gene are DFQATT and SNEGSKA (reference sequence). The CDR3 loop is CSATLLQGLLNEKLFF. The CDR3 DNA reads TGCAGTGCTACCCTTTTACAGGGATTGTTAAATGAAAAACTGTTTTTT.

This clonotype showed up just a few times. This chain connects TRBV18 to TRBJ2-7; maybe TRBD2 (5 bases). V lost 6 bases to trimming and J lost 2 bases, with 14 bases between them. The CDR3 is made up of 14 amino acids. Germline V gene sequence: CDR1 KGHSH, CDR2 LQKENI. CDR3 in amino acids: CASSQTKRTYEQYF. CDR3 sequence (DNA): TGTGCCAGCTCCCAGACTAAGCGAACCTACGAGCAGTACTTC.

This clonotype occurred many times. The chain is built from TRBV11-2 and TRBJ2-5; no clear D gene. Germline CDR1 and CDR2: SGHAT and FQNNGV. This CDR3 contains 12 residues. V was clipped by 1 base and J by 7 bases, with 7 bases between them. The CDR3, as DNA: TGTGCCAGCAGCTTAGGAGGTCCGACCCAGTACTTC. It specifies CASSLGGPTQYF.

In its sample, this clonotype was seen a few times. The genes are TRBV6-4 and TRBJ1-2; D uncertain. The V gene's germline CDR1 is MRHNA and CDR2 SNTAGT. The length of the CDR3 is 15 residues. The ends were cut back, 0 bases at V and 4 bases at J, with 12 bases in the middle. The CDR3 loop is CASSDSNLGSYGYTF. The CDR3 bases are TGTGCCAGCAGTGACTCGAATTTGGGAAGCTATGGCTACACCTTC.

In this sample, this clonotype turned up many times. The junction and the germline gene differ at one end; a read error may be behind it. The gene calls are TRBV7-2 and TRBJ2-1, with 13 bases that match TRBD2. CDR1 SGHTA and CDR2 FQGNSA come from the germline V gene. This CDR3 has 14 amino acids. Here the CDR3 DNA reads TGTGCCAGCAGCTCCACGCGGACTAGCGGGAGAAAACTCTTC. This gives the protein CASSSTRTSGRKLF.

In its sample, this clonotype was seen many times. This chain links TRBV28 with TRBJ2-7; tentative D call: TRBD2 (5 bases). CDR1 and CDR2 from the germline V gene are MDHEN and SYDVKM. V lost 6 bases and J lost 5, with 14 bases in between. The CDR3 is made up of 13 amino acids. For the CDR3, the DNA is TGTGCCAGCAGGACCGGGATCGACCACGAGCAGTACTTC. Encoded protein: CASRTGIDHEQYF.

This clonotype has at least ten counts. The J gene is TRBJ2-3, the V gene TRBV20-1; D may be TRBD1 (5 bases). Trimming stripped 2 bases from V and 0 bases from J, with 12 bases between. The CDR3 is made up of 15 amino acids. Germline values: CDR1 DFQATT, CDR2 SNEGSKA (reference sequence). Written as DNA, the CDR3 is TGCAGTGCTAGATCGGCAGGGCCCAGCACAGATACGCAGTATTTT. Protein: CSARSAGPSTDTQYF.

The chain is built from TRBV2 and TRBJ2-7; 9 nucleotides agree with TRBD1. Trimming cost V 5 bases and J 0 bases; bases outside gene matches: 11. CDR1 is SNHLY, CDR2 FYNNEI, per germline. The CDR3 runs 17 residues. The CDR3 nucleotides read TGTGCCAGCAGTTCGGGACAGGGCCTCACGTACTCCTACGAGCAGTACTTC. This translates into CASSSGQGLTYSYEQYF.

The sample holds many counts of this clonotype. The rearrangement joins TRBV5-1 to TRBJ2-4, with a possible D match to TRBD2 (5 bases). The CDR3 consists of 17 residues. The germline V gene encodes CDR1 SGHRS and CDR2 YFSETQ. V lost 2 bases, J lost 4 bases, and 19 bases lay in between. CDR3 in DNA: TGCGCCAGCAGCTTAGGACCACCTCCCTTAGCGAAAAACATTCAGTACTTC. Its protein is CASSLGPPPLAKNIQYF.

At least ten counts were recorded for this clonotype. This CDR3 reads CSAYHIQGWLTGELFF. CDR3 nucleotide sequence: TGCAGTGCCTACCACATACAGGGGTGGTTGACCGGGGAGCTGTTTTTT. The rearrangement links TRBV20-1 to TRBJ2-2; 7 bases align to TRBD1. This CDR3 contains 16 residues. Germline lookup yields CDR1 DFQATT and CDR2 SNEGSKA (reference sequence). After removal of 6 bases from V and 5 bases from J, the junction contained 15 bases not matched to a gene.

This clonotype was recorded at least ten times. The CDR3 reads CASSPQGNEQFF. The CDR3 DNA follows: TGTGCCAGCAGCCCACAGGGGAACGAGCAGTTCTTC. V is TRBV3-1 and J is TRBJ2-1, with 7 bases lining up with TRBD1. V trimming: 4 bases; J trimming: 10 bases; junction bases outside the gene matches: 4. Looked up from germline, CDR1 is LGHDT and CDR2 is YNNKEL (reference sequence). The CDR3 has 12 amino acids.

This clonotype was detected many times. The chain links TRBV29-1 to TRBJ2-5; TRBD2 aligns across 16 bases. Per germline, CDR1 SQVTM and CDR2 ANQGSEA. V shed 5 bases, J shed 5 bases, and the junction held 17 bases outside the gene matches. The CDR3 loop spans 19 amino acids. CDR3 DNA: TGCAGCGTTACCCGGGACGGGACTAGCGGGAGGGCCGATGGGGAGACCCAGTACTTC. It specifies CSVTRDGTSGRADGETQYF.

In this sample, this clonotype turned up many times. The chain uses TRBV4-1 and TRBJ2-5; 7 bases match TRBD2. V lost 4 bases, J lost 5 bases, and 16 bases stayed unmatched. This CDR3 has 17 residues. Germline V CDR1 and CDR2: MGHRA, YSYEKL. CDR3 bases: TGCGCCAGCAGCCCCGCCCGGCAGACTAGCCGCCGGGAGACCCAGTACTTC. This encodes CASSPARQTSRRETQYF.

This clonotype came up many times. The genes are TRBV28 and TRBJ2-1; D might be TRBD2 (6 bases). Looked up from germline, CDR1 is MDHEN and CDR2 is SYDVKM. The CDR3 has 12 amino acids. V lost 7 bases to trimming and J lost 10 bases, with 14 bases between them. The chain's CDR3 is CASTGSRREQFF. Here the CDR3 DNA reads TGTGCCAGCACCGGGAGTCGGCGGGAGCAGTTCTTC.

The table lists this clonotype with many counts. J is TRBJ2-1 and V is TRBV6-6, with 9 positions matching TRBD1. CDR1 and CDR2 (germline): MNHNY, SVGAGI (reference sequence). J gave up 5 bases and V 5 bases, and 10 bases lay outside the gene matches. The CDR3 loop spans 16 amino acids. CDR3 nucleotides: TGTGCCAGCAGTGCCCGGGACAGGGTTAGCAACAATGAGCAGTTCTTC. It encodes CASSARDRVSNNEQFF.

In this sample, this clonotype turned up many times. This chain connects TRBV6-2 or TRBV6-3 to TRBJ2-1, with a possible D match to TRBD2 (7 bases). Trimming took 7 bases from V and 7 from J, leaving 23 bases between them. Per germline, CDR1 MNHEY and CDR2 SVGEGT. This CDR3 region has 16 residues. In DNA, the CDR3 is TGTGCCAGCACCTTATGGGGGCGGGAGAGATCTAATGAGCAGTTCTTC. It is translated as CASTLWGRERSNEQFF.

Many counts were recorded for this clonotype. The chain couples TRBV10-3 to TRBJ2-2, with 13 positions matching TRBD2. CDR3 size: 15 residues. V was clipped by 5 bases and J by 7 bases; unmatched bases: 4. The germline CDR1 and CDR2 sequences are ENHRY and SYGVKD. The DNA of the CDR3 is TGTGCCATCAGTAGGACTAGCGGGGGATTCGGGGAGCTGTTTTTT. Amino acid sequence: CAISRTSGGFGELFF.

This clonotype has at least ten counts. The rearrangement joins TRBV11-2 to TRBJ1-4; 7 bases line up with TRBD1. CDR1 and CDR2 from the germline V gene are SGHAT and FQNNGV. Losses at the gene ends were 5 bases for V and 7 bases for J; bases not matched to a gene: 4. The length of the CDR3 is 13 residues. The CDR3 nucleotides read TGTGCCAGCAGCCAAGGGACAGTTGAAAAACTGTTTTTT. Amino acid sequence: CASSQGTVEKLFF.

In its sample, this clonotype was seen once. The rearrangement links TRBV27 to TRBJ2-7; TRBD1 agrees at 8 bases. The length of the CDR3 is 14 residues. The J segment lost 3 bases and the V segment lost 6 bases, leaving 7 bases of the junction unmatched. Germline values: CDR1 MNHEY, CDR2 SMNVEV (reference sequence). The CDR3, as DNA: TGTGCCAGCAGAACCGGGACAGGCGGCTACGAGCAGTACTTC. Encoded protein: CASRTGTGGYEQYF.

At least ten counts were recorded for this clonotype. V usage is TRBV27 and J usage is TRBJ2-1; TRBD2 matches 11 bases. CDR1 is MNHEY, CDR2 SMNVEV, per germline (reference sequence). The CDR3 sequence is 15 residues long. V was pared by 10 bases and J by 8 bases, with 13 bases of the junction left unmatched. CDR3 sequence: CATRGKVAGGDEQFF. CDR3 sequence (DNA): TGTGCCACCCGGGGCAAAGTAGCGGGAGGGGATGAGCAGTTCTTC.

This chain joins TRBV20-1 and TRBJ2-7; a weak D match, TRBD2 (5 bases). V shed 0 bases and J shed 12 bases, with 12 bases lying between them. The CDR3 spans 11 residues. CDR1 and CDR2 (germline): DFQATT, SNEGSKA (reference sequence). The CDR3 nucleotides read TGCAGTGCTAGAGATGGGCCTAGCCGGTACTTC. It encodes CSARDGPSRYF.

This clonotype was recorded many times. CDR3 DNA: TGTGCCAGCAGCTTAAGTAATGAGCAGTTCTTC. It yields the protein CASSLSNEQFF. V and J are TRBV7-6 and TRBJ2-1; D call uncertain. CDR3 length equals 11 residues. Per germline, CDR1 SGHVS and CDR2 FNYEAQ. V lost 2 bases to trimming and J lost 7 bases, with 3 bases between them.

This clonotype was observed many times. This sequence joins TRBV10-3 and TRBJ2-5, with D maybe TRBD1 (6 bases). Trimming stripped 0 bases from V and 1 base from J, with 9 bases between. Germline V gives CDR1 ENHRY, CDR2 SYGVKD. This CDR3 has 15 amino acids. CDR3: CAISESSRGQETQYF. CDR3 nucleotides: TGTGCCATCAGTGAGTCATCCAGGGGCCAAGAGACCCAGTACTTC.

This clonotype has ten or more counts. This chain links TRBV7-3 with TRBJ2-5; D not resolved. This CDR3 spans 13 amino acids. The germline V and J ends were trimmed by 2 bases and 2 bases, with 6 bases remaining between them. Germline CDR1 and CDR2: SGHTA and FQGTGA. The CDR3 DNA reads TGTGCCAGCAGCTTAGGGCATCAAGAGACCCAGTACTTC. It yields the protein CASSLGHQETQYF.

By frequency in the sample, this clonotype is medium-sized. The CDR3 DNA reads as TGTGCCAGCAGTCCGCATACGAACACCGGGGAGCTGTTTTTT. Protein: CASSPHTNTGELFF. The chain recombines TRBV28 with TRBJ2-2; D call uncertain. The germline V and J ends were trimmed by 5 bases and 0 bases, with 7 bases remaining between them. Germline V CDR1 and CDR2: MDHEN, SYDVKM. This CDR3 has 14 residues.

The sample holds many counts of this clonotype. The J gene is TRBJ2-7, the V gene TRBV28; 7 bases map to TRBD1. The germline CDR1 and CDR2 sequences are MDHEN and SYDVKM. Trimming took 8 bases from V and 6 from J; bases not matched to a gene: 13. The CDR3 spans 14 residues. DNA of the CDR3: TGTGCCAGCGCCCCGGGACAGCCACGAAGCGAGCAGTACTTC. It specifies CASAPGQPRSEQYF.